This T cell receptor beta chain was captured by sequencing in a study of blood T cell repertoires in COVID-19. The V gene lost 3 bases and the J gene lost 0 bases, with 7 bases spanning the gap. The CDR3 covers 13 residues. Germline loops: CDR1 SGHNT, CDR2 YYREEE (reference sequence). Only a few counts were recorded for this clone. Data came from immunoSEQ multiplex PCR; TCRdb stores just in-frame clones and leaves some out. The sample has about 120,000 clones, around 83% seen once. V and J are TRBV5-4 and TRBJ2-7, with D perhaps TRBD2 (6 bases). Sequencing was performed on peripheral blood. The receptor comes from a man older than 75 with active or convalescent COVID-19. CDR3 amino acids: CASSYGGSYEQYF. CDR3 nucleotides: TGTGCCAGCAGCTACGGGGGCTCCTACGAGCAGTACTTC. The entire variable domain, with the rest obtained from reference TRBV5-4 and TRBJ2-7, is as follows: ETGVTQSPTHLIKTRGQQVTLRCSSQSGHNTVSWYQQALGQGPQFIFQYYREEENGRGNFPPRFSGLQFPNYSSELNVNALELDDSALYLCASSYGGSYEQYFGPGTRLTVT.